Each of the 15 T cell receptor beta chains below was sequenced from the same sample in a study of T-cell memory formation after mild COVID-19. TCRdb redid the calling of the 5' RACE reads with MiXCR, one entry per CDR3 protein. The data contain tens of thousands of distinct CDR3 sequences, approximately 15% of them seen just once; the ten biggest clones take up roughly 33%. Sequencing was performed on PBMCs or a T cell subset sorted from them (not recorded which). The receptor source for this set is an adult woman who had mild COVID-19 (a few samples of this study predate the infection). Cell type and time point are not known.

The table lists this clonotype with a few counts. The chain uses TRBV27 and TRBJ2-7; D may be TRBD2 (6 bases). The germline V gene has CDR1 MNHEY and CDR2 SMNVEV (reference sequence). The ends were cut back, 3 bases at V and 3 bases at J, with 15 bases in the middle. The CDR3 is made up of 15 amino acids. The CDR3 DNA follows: TGTGCCAGCAGTTTCGCGGCTGACGGGGGCTACGAGCAGTACTTC. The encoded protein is CASSFAADGGYEQYF.

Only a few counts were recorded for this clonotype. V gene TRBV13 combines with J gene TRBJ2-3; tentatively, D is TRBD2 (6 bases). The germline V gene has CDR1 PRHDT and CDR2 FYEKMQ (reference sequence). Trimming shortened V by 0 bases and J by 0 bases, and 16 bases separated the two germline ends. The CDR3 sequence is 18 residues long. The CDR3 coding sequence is TGTGCCAGCAGCTTAGGCCTTCTCGGGGGAGTTAGCACAGATACGCAGTATTTT. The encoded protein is CASSLGLLGGVSTDTQYF.

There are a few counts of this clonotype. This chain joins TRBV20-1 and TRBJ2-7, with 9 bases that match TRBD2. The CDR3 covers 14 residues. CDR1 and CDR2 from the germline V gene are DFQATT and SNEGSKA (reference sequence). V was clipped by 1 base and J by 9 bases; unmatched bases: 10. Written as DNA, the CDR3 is TGCAGTGCTAGAGCAGTAATAGCGGGAGAAAGGCAGTACTTC. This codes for CSARAVIAGERQYF.

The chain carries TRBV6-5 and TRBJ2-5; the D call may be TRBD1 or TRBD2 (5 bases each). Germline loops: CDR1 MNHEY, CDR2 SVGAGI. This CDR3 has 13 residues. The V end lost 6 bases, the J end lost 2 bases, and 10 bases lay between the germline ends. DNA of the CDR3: TGTGCCAGCAGCCGGGGCTATCAAGAGACCCAGTACTTC. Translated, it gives CASSRGYQETQYF.

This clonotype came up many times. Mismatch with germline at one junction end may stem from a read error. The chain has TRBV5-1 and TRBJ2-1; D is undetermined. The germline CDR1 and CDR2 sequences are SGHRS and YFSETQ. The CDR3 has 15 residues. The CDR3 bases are TGCGCCAGCACCTTGGCGGCTAACAACTACAATGAGCAGTTCTTC. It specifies CASTLAANNYNEQFF.

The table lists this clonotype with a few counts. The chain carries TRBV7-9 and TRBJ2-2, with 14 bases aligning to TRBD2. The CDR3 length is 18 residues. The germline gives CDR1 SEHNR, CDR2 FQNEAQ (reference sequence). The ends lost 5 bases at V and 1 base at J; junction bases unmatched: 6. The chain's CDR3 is CASSPGTSGSGNTGELFF. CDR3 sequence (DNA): TGTGCCAGCAGCCCCGGGACTAGCGGGAGTGGGAACACCGGGGAGCTGTTTTTT.

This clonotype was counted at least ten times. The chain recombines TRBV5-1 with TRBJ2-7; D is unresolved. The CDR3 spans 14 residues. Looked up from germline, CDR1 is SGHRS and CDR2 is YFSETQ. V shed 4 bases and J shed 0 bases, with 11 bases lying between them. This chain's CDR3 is CASSLGRNSYEQYF. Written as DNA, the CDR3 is TGCGCCAGCAGCCTTGGCAGAAACTCCTACGAGCAGTACTTC.

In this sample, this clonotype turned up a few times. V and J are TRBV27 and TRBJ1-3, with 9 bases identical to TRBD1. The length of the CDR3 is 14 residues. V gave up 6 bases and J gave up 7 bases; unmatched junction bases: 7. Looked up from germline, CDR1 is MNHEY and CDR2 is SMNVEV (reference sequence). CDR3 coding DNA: TGTGCCAGCAGACCCTGGACAGGGGAGAACACCATATATTTT. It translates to CASRPWTGENTIYF.

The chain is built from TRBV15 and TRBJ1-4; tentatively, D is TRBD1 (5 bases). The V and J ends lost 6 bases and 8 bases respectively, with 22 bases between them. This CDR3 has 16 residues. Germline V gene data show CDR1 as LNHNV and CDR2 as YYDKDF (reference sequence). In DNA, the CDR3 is TGTGCCACCAGTCCCGATGTGGGCAGGGTTTCAGAAAAACTGTTTTTT. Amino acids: CATSPDVGRVSEKLFF.

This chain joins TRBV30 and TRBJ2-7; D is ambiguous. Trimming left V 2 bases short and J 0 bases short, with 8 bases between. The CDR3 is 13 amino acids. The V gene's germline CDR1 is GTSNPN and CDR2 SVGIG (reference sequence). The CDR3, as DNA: TGTGCCTGGAGTCTAGAAAGCTCCTACGAGCAGTACTTC. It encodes CAWSLESSYEQYF.

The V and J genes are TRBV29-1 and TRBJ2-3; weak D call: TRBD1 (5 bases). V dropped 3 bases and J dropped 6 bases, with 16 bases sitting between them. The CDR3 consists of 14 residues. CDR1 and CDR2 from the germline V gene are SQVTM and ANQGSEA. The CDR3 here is CSVDGSTAPDTQYF. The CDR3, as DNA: TGCAGCGTTGATGGGTCGACAGCCCCGGATACGCAGTATTTT.

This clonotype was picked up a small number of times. CDR3 loop: CASSAGPAYQPQHF. CDR3 in DNA: TGTGCCAGCAGTGCTGGACCGGCCTATCAGCCCCAGCATTTT. The V and J genes are TRBV25-1 and TRBJ1-5; D unclear. This CDR3 is built from 14 residues. V lost 4 bases, J lost 5 bases, and 12 bases lay in between. Germline V gene data show CDR1 as MGHDK and CDR2 as SYGVNS.

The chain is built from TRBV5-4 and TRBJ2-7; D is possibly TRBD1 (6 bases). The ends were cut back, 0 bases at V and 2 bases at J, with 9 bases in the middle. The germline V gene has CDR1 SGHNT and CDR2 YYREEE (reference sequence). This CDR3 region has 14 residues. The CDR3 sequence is CASSLVGQTYEQYF. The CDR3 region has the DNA TGTGCCAGCAGCTTGGTCGGACAGACCTACGAGCAGTACTTC.

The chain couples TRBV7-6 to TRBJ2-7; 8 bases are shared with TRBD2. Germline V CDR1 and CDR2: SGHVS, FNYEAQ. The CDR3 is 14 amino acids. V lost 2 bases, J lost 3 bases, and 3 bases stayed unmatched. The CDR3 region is CASSLRAGGYEQYF. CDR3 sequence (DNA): TGTGCCAGCAGCTTAAGGGCGGGAGGCTACGAGCAGTACTTC.

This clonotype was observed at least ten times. The CDR3 region has the DNA TGTGCCAGCAGCTTAACCGGGAGCTCCTACAATGAGCAGTTCTTC. This encodes CASSLTGSSYNEQFF. The rearrangement uses TRBV7-3 and TRBJ2-1, with D possibly being TRBD2 (6 bases). The CDR3 is 15 residues long. Per the germline V gene, CDR1 is SGHTA and CDR2 is FQGTGA. V was trimmed by 0 bases and J by 0 bases, leaving 6 bases between them.